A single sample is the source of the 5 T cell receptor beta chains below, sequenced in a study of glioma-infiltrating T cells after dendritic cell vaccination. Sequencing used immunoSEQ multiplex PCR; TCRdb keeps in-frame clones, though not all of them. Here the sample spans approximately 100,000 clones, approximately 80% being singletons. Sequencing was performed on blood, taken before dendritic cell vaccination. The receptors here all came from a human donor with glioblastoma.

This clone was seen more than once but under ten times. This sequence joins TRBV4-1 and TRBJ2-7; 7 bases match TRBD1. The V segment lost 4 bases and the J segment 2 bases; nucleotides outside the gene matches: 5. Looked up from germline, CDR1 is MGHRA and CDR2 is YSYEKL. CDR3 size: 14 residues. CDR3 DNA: TGCGCCAGCAGCCCTCGGGACAGTACCTACGAGCAGTACTTC. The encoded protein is CASSPRDSTYEQYF.

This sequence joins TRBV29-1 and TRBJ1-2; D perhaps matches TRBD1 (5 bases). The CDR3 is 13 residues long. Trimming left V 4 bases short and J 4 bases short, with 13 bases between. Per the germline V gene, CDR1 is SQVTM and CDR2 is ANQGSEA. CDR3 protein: CSVVWQGIYGYTF. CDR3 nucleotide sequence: TGCAGCGTTGTTTGGCAGGGCATCTATGGCTACACCTTC.

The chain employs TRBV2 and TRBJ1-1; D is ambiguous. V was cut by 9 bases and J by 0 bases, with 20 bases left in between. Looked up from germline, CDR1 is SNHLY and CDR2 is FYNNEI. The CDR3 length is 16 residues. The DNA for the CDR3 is TGTGCCAGTCACCAACGTCCCAGCGCGGTGAACACTGAAGCTTTCTTT. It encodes CASHQRPSAVNTEAFF.

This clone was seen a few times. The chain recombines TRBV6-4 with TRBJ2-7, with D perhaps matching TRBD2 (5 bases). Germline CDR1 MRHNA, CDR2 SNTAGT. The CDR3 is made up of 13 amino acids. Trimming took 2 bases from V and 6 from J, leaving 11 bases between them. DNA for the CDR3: TGTGCCAGCAGTGACGGGTGGGGAGCCGAGCAGTACTTC. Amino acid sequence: CASSDGWGAEQYF.

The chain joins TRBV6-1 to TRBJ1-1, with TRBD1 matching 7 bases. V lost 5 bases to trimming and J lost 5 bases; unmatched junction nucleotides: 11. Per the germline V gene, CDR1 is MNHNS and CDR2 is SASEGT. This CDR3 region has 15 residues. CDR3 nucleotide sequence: TGTGCCAGCAGTACCCCCCAGGGGGTGTTAACTGAAGCTTTCTTT. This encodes CASSTPQGVLTEAFF.